This is a list of T cell receptor beta chains from one sample in a study of T cell repertoires in cytomegalovirus infection. Using its own MiXCR run on the reads, TCRdb lists one record per CDR3 protein. Among about 150,000 distinct CDR3 sequences, roughly a third were seen once, and the ten largest hold around 50%. These receptors are not linked to any known antigen. The sample was CD8+ T cells from cultured PBMCs, taken from culture after CMV antigen stimulation. These receptors were taken from a human donor in good health (CMV status not recorded). Some clones in this sample may be carry-over from other donors' samples. Both conserved end residues are part of each CDR3. The D gene is left open where the match is weak. Size is omitted from some rows. Given values are once, few, many or a class for expanded clones.

v_call: TRBV11-2
j_call: TRBJ2-1
d_call: NA
clone_size: NA
cdr3_nt: TGTGCCAGCAGCTCCCTCTGGAGGGGGGGCCTATTTCATGAGCAGTTCTTC
cdr3_aa: CASSSLWRGGLFHEQFF

v_call: TRBV28
j_call: TRBJ2-7
d_call: NA
clone_size: NA
cdr3_nt: TGTGCCAGCAGTCCCCGGGACACCTACGAGCAGTACTTC
cdr3_aa: CASSPRDTYEQYF

v_call: TRBV11-2
j_call: TRBJ1-2
d_call: TRBD1
clone_size: NA
cdr3_nt: TGTGCCAGCAGCTTAGACACGGGGACAGGGCATGGCTACACCTTC
cdr3_aa: CASSLDTGTGHGYTF

v_call: TRBV19
j_call: TRBJ2-1
d_call: TRBD2
clone_size: few
cdr3_nt: TGTGCCAGTAGTATGGGTAGCGGGGGCCCAATTGGCGATGAGCAGTTCTTC
cdr3_aa: CASSMGSGGPIGDEQFF

v_call: TRBV10-3
j_call: TRBJ1-1
d_call: NA
clone_size: NA
cdr3_nt: TGTGCCATCAGTGAGTTCGGGGGACGCCTACTCACTGAAGCTTTCTTT
cdr3_aa: CAISEFGGRLLTEAFF

v_call: TRBV20-1
j_call: TRBJ2-1
d_call: NA
clone_size: NA
cdr3_nt: TGCAGTGCTAGAGATGGGGGGGGCGGGGAATACAATGAGCAGTTCTTC
cdr3_aa: CSARDGGGGEYNEQFF

v_call: TRBV27
j_call: TRBJ1-3
d_call: NA
clone_size: few
cdr3_nt: TGTGCCAGCAGCGATAGCTGGGTGTCTGGAAACACCATATATTTT
cdr3_aa: CASSDSWVSGNTIYF

v_call: TRBV29-1
j_call: TRBJ1-2
d_call: NA
clone_size: NA
cdr3_nt: TGCAGCGTTGAACTGGCGTCCTATGGCTACACCTTC
cdr3_aa: CSVELASYGYTF

v_call: TRBV12-3/TRBV12-4
j_call: TRBJ1-1
d_call: TRBD1
clone_size: few
cdr3_nt: TGTGCCAGCAGGGACCGTAGGGGGCGAAGCACTGAAGCTTTCTTT
cdr3_aa: CASRDRRGRSTEAFF

v_call: TRBV28
j_call: TRBJ1-2
d_call: NA
clone_size: few
cdr3_nt: TGTGCCAGCAGTTTACCAAGTGCTAACTATGGCTACACCTTC
cdr3_aa: CASSLPSANYGYTF

v_call: TRBV2
j_call: TRBJ2-7
d_call: NA
clone_size: NA
cdr3_nt: TGTGCCAGCAGTGAAACAGGGTCTAGATCCTACGAGCAGTACTTC
cdr3_aa: CASSETGSRSYEQYF

v_call: TRBV28
j_call: TRBJ2-3
d_call: TRBD1
clone_size: NA
cdr3_nt: TGTGCCAGCAGTCCGGGGACAGACACAGATACGCAGTATTTT
cdr3_aa: CASSPGTDTDTQYF

v_call: TRBV28
j_call: TRBJ1-4
d_call: NA
clone_size: NA
cdr3_nt: TGTGCCAGCACTGCCCCGCCGACTAATGAAAAACTGTTTTTT
cdr3_aa: CASTAPPTNEKLFF

v_call: TRBV5-6
j_call: TRBJ2-5
d_call: NA
clone_size: NA
cdr3_nt: TGTGCCAGCAGGGCCTTCGGGAACCAAGAGACCCAGTACTTC
cdr3_aa: CASRAFGNQETQYF

v_call: TRBV29-1
j_call: TRBJ1-4
d_call: TRBD1
clone_size: NA
cdr3_nt: TGCAGCGTGTGGACAGGGTCTAATGAAAAACTGTTTTTT
cdr3_aa: CSVWTGSNEKLFF

v_call: TRBV7-6
j_call: TRBJ1-4
d_call: NA
clone_size: NA
cdr3_nt: TGTGCCAGCAGCTTTGAGGTTGCAACTAATGAAAAACTGTTTTTT
cdr3_aa: CASSFEVATNEKLFF

v_call: TRBV2
j_call: TRBJ1-2
d_call: NA
clone_size: many
cdr3_nt: TGTGCCAGCAGTGAGGGGCCGGGCCCCCAGGGGCTCTATGGCTACACCTTC
cdr3_aa: CASSEGPGPQGLYGYTF

v_call: TRBV11-1
j_call: TRBJ2-1
d_call: NA
clone_size: many
cdr3_nt: TGTGCCAGCAGCTTAGAAGGGGCCCACGAGCAGTTCTTC
cdr3_aa: CASSLEGAHEQFF

v_call: TRBV28
j_call: TRBJ1-2
d_call: TRBD1
clone_size: NA
cdr3_nt: TGTGCCAGCAGTTTTCGAGGGACAGGCTATGGCTACACCTTC
cdr3_aa: CASSFRGTGYGYTF

v_call: TRBV12-3/TRBV12-4
j_call: TRBJ2-5
d_call: TRBD1
clone_size: few
cdr3_nt: TGTGCCAGCAGTACCGGGACAGTCCAAGAGACCCAGTACTTC
cdr3_aa: CASSTGTVQETQYF

v_call: TRBV18
j_call: TRBJ2-5
d_call: NA
clone_size: NA
cdr3_nt: TGTGCCAGCTCACCAGAGATGGAAGGGCAAGAGACCCAGTACTTC
cdr3_aa: CASSPEMEGQETQYF

v_call: TRBV10-3
j_call: TRBJ2-3
d_call: TRBD2
clone_size: NA
cdr3_nt: TGTGCCATCAGTGAGTCAGTCACTAGCGGAGATACAGATACGCAGTATTTT
cdr3_aa: CAISESVTSGDTDTQYF

v_call: TRBV19
j_call: TRBJ2-1
d_call: NA
clone_size: few
cdr3_nt: TGTGCCAGTAGTATACTAGGGATCAATGAGCAGTTCTTC
cdr3_aa: CASSILGINEQFF

v_call: TRBV5-6
j_call: TRBJ2-5
d_call: TRBD2
clone_size: NA
cdr3_nt: TGTGCCAGCAGCTCTATACTAGCGGAAGAGACCCAGTACTTC
cdr3_aa: CASSSILAEETQYF

v_call: TRBV19
j_call: TRBJ2-1
d_call: TRBD2
clone_size: NA
cdr3_nt: TGTGCCAGTAGTATTCGGGGGGGCTACAATGAGCAGTTCTTC
cdr3_aa: CASSIRGGYNEQFF

v_call: TRBV7-8
j_call: TRBJ2-1
d_call: NA
clone_size: many
cdr3_nt: TGTGCCAGCAGCTTAATCAAGCACTACAATGAGCAGTTCTTC
cdr3_aa: CASSLIKHYNEQFF

v_call: TRBV27
j_call: TRBJ2-7
d_call: NA
clone_size: few
cdr3_nt: TGTGCCAGCAGTTCCGGGACATTTCCCTACGAGCAGTACTTC
cdr3_aa: CASSSGTFPYEQYF

v_call: TRBV2
j_call: TRBJ1-3
d_call: TRBD1
clone_size: NA
cdr3_nt: TGTGCCAGCAGTGATGGGGACAGGTCTGGAAACACCATATATTTT
cdr3_aa: CASSDGDRSGNTIYF

v_call: TRBV19
j_call: TRBJ1-6
d_call: NA
clone_size: few
cdr3_nt: TGTGCCAGTAGCTCCGGGACCGACTATAATTCACCCCTCCACTTT
cdr3_aa: CASSSGTDYNSPLHF

v_call: TRBV24-1
j_call: TRBJ2-5
d_call: TRBD1
clone_size: NA
cdr3_nt: TGTGCCACCTTCCTCGGAGGGACAGGGGGCAAAGAGACCCAGTACTTC
cdr3_aa: CATFLGGTGGKETQYF

v_call: TRBV7-6
j_call: TRBJ2-7
d_call: NA
clone_size: NA
cdr3_nt: TGTGCCAGCAGCGACGACTACGAGCAGTACTTC
cdr3_aa: CASSDDYEQYF

v_call: TRBV28
j_call: TRBJ2-4
d_call: NA
clone_size: many
cdr3_nt: TGTGCCAGCAGCCATCCGACCCGGGACTTACTAGCCAAAAACATTCAGTACTTC
cdr3_aa: CASSHPTRDLLAKNIQYF

v_call: TRBV7-6
j_call: TRBJ2-2
d_call: TRBD1
clone_size: many
cdr3_nt: TGTGCCAGCAGCTTAGCGAGACAGGGGAGTACCGGGGAGCTGTTTTTT
cdr3_aa: CASSLARQGSTGELFF

v_call: TRBV5-6
j_call: TRBJ2-3
d_call: NA
clone_size: NA
cdr3_nt: TGTGCCAGCAGCTTGTCATCGGGGGTGGGAGATACGCAGTATTTT
cdr3_aa: CASSLSSGVGDTQYF

v_call: TRBV6-8
j_call: TRBJ2-4
d_call: TRBD1
clone_size: NA
cdr3_nt: TGTGCCAGCAGTTACTCGTTACAGGGGGCTGGCAAAAACATTCAGTACTTC
cdr3_aa: CASSYSLQGAGKNIQYF

v_call: TRBV19
j_call: TRBJ1-1
d_call: NA
clone_size: many
cdr3_nt: TGTGCCAGTAGTATTGGGGGTATCACTGAAGCTTTCTTT
cdr3_aa: CASSIGGITEAFF

v_call: TRBV6-1
j_call: TRBJ2-5
d_call: NA
clone_size: many
cdr3_nt: TGTGCCAGCAGTGATACAGGGTTGCTCCGGGAGACCCAGTACTTC
cdr3_aa: CASSDTGLLRETQYF

v_call: TRBV5-6
j_call: TRBJ1-2
d_call: TRBD1
clone_size: NA
cdr3_nt: TGTGCCAGCAGCCCGGGACAGGGTCTCTATGGCTACACCTTC
cdr3_aa: CASSPGQGLYGYTF

v_call: TRBV7-6
j_call: TRBJ1-6
d_call: TRBD1
clone_size: many
cdr3_nt: TGTGCCAGCAGCTCCCGGGACAGGGAGAATTCACCCCTCCACTTT
cdr3_aa: CASSSRDRENSPLHF

v_call: TRBV11-2
j_call: TRBJ2-3
d_call: TRBD2
clone_size: NA
cdr3_nt: TGTGCCAGCAGCCACGTAGCGGGCCCCCCCCTAGATACGCAGTATTTT
cdr3_aa: CASSHVAGPPLDTQYF

v_call: TRBV10-2
j_call: TRBJ2-2
d_call: NA
clone_size: NA
cdr3_nt: TGCGCCAGCAGTGACCCGACGAACACCGGGGAGCTGTTTTTT
cdr3_aa: CASSDPTNTGELFF

v_call: TRBV6-8
j_call: TRBJ1-5
d_call: NA
clone_size: NA
cdr3_nt: TGTGCCAGCAGTAACGGTCTCAATCAGCCCCAGCATTTT
cdr3_aa: CASSNGLNQPQHF

v_call: TRBV4-1
j_call: TRBJ2-7
d_call: NA
clone_size: few
cdr3_nt: TGCGCCAGCAGCCAAGATGTCGCGCTAGCCGAGCAGTACTTC
cdr3_aa: CASSQDVALAEQYF

v_call: TRBV7-6
j_call: TRBJ2-1
d_call: NA
clone_size: NA
cdr3_nt: TGTGCCAGCAGCGCGACAATAGATCTAAGCTCCTACAATGAGCAGTTCTTC
cdr3_aa: CASSATIDLSSYNEQFF

v_call: TRBV7-9
j_call: TRBJ1-2
d_call: NA
clone_size: few
cdr3_nt: TGTGCCAGCAGTCCCTCTGAAGGGGAATACTATGGCTACACCTTC
cdr3_aa: CASSPSEGEYYGYTF

v_call: TRBV27
j_call: TRBJ2-1
d_call: NA
clone_size: few
cdr3_nt: TGTGCCAGCAGTTTATTGATCGGGTACAATGAGCAGTTCTTC
cdr3_aa: CASSLLIGYNEQFF

v_call: TRBV19
j_call: TRBJ1-1
d_call: NA
clone_size: NA
cdr3_nt: TGTGCCAGTAGAACAGGGCCGGGGACTGAAGCTTTCTTT
cdr3_aa: CASRTGPGTEAFF

v_call: TRBV7-8
j_call: TRBJ2-7
d_call: TRBD1
clone_size: NA
cdr3_nt: TGTGCCAGCAGCTTGCGGACAGGGTCCTACGAGCAGTACTTC
cdr3_aa: CASSLRTGSYEQYF

v_call: TRBV14
j_call: TRBJ2-2
d_call: NA
clone_size: few
cdr3_nt: TGTGCCAGCAGCCAGAGACCCCCGGGGGCCTACACCGGGGAGCTGTTTTTT
cdr3_aa: CASSQRPPGAYTGELFF

v_call: TRBV5-1
j_call: TRBJ2-1
d_call: TRBD2
clone_size: NA
cdr3_nt: TGCGCCAGCAGCGACGCTAGCGGGGGGGGCAATGAGCAGTTCTTC
cdr3_aa: CASSDASGGGNEQFF

v_call: TRBV7-9
j_call: TRBJ2-7
d_call: TRBD1
clone_size: NA
cdr3_nt: TGTGCCAGCTTGGGGGACAGTACCTACGAGCAGTACTTC
cdr3_aa: CASLGDSTYEQYF

v_call: TRBV7-2
j_call: TRBJ1-2
d_call: TRBD1
clone_size: many
cdr3_nt: TGTGCCAGCAGCCAAAACAGGGGCGGCTATGGCTACACCTTC
cdr3_aa: CASSQNRGGYGYTF

v_call: TRBV15
j_call: TRBJ1-1
d_call: NA
clone_size: NA
cdr3_nt: TGTGCCACCAGCAGAGCGCTCGCGGCGGGGGTCGAAGCTTTCTTT
cdr3_aa: CATSRALAAGVEAFF

v_call: TRBV7-9
j_call: TRBJ2-2
d_call: TRBD1
clone_size: NA
cdr3_nt: TGTGCCAGCAGCTCCCCCGGGACAGGGAGCACCGGGGAGCTGTTTTTT
cdr3_aa: CASSSPGTGSTGELFF

v_call: TRBV2
j_call: TRBJ2-1
d_call: TRBD1
clone_size: few
cdr3_nt: TGTGCCAGCAGTGGTAGACAGGGGGCAGGTGAGCAGTTCTTC
cdr3_aa: CASSGRQGAGEQFF